This T cell receptor beta chain was recovered during a study of technical replicates of blood from a handful of donors. The CDR3 runs 18 residues. The germline CDR1 and CDR2 sequences are SGHDT and YYEEEE. Unmatched junction bases numbered 14, after V lost 6 bases and J lost 4 bases. TCRdb's copy holds only in-frame clones and misses some; the assay was immunoSEQ multiplex PCR. The table includes 40,000 to 65,000 clones, 86% detected once. The receptor was derived from a human donor in good health. Some clones in this sample may be carry-over from other donors' samples. The gene calls are TRBV5-6 and TRBJ2-3, with 13 bases matching TRBD2. What was sequenced was PBMCs. Here the CDR3 DNA reads TGTGCCAGCACCCCCCTCCTCGGGACTAGCGGGAATTCAGATACGCAGTATTTT. This translates into CASTPLLGTSGNSDTQYF.